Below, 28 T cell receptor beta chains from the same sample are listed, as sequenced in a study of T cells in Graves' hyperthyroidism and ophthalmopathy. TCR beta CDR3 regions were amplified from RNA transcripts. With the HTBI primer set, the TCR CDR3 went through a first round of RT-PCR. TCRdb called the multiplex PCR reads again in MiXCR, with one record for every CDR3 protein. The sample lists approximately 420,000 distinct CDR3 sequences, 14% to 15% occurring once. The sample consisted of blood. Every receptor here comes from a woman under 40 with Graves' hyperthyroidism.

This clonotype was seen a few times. The CDR3 here is CASSPEGEAQPQHF. As DNA, the CDR3 is TGTGCCAGCAGTCCCGAGGGGGAGGCTCAGCCCCAGCATTTT. The chain joins TRBV6-1 to TRBJ1-5; weak D call: TRBD1 (6 bases). CDR3 size: 14 residues. Germline loops: CDR1 MNHNS, CDR2 SASEGT. V gave up 5 bases and J gave up 6 bases, with 14 bases separating them.

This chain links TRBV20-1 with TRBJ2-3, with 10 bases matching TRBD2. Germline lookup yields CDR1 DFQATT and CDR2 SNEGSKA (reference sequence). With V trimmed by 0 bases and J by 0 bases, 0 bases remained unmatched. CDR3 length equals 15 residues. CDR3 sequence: CSARETSGSTDTQYF. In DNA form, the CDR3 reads TGCAGTGCTAGAGAGACTAGCGGGAGCACAGATACGCAGTATTTT.

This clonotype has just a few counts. This CDR3 reads CSASRPSSKNIQYF. In DNA form, the CDR3 reads TGCAGTGCCTCCCGGCCTAGCTCCAAAAACATTCAGTACTTC. This chain links TRBV20-1 with TRBJ2-4; tentative D call: TRBD2 (5 bases). The CDR3 runs to 14 residues. In germline, CDR1 is DFQATT, CDR2 SNEGSKA (reference sequence). Trimming removed 6 bases from V and 2 bases from J, with 14 bases in between.

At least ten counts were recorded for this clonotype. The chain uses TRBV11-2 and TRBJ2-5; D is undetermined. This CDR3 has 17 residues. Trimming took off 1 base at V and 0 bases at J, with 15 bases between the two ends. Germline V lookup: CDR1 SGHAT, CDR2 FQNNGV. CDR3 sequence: CASSLGHGGEYQETQYF. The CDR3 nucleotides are TGTGCCAGCAGCTTAGGCCATGGCGGAGAATACCAAGAGACCCAGTACTTC.

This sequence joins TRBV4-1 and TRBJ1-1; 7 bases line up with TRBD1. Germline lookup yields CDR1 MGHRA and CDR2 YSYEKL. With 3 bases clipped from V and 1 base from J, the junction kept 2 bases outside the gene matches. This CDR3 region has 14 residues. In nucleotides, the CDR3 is TGCGCCAGCAGCCATAGGACAGGGAACACTGAAGCTTTCTTT. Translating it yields CASSHRTGNTEAFF.

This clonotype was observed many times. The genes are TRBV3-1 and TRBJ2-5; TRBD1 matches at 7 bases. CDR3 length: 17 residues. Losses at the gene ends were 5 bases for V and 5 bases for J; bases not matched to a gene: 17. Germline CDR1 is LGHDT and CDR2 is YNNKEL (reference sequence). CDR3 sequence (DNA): TGTGCCAGCAGCGGCCAGACAGGGTTACATAGCCAGGAGACCCAGTACTTC. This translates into CASSGQTGLHSQETQYF.

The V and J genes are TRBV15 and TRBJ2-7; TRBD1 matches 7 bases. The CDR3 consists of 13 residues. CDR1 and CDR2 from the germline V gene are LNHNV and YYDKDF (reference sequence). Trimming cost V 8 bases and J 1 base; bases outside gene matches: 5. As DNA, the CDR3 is TGTGCCACCGCTACAGGGGATTCCTACGAGCAGTACTTC. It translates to CATATGDSYEQYF. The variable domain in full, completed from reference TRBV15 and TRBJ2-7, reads DAMVIQNPRYQVTQFGKPVTLSCSQTLNHNVMYWYQQKSSQAPKLLFHYYDKDFNNEADTPDNFQSRRPNTSFCFLDIRSPGLGDTAMYLCATATGDSYEQYFGPGTRLTVT.

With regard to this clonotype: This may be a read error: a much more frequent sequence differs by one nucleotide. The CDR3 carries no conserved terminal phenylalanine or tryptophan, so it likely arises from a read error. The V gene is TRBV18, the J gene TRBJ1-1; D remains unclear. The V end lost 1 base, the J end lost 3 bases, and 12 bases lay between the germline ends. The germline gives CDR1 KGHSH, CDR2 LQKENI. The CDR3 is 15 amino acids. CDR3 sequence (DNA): TGTGCCAGCTCACCACTCACGGGCTCGGACACTGAAGCTTTCTCT. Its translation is CASSPLTGSDTEAFS.

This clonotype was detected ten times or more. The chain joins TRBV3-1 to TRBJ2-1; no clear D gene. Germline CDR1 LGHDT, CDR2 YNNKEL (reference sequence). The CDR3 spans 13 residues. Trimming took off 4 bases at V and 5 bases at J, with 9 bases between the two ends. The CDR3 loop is CASSLPPDNEQFF. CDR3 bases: TGTGCCAGCAGCCTCCCTCCGGACAATGAGCAGTTCTTC.

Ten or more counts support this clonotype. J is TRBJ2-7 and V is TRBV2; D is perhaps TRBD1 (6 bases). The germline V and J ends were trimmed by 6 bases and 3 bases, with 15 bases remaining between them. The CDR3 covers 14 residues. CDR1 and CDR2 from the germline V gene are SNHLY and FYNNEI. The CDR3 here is CASSPSAGVYEQYF. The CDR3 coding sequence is TGTGCCAGCAGCCCCAGTGCAGGGGTCTACGAGCAGTACTTC.

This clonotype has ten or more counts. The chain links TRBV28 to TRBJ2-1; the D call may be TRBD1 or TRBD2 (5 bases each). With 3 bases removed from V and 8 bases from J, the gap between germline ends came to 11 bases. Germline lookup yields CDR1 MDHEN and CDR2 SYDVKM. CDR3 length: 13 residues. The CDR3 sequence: CASSFEGLDEQFF. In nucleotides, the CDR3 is TGTGCCAGCAGTTTTGAGGGGTTGGATGAGCAGTTCTTC.

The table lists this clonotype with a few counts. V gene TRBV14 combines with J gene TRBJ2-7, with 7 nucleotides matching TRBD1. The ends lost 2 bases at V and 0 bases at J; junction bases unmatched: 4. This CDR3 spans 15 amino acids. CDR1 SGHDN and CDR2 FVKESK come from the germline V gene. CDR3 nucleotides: TGTGCCAGCAGCCAAAGGACAGGTAGCTCCTACGAGCAGTACTTC. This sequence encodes CASSQRTGSSYEQYF.

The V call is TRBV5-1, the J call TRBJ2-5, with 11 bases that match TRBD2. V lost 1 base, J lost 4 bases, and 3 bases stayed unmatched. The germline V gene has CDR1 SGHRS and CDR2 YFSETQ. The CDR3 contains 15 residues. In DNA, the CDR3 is TGCGCCAGCAGCTTGACTAGCGGGAGCGTAGAGACCCAGTACTTC. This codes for CASSLTSGSVETQYF.

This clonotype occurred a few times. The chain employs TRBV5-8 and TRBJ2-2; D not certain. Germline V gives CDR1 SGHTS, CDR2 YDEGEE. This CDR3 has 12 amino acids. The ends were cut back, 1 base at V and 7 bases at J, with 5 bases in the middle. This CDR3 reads CASSLMLGELFF. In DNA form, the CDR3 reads TGTGCCAGCAGCTTGATGCTCGGGGAGCTGTTTTTT.

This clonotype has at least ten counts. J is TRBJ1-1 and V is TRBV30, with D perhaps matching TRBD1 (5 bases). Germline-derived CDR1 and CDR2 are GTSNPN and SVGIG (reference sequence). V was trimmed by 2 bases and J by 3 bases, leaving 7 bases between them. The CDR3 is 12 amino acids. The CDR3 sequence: CAWSRGYTEAFF. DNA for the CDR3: TGTGCCTGGAGTAGGGGCTACACTGAAGCTTTCTTT.

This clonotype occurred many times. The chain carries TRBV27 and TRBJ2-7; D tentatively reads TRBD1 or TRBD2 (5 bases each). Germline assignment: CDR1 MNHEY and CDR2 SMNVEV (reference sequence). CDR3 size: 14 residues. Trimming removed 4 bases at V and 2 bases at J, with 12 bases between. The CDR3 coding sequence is TGTGCCAGCAGTTGGGGACGGGGAACCTACGAGCAGTACTTC. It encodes CASSWGRGTYEQYF.

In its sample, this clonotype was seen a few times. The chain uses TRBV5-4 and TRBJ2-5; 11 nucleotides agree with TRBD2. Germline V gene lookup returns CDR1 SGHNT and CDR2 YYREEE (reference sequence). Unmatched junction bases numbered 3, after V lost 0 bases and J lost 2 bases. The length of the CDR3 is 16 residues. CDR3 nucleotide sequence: TGTGCCAGCAGCTTGGATAGCGGGAGGGCGCAAGAGACCCAGTACTTC. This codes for CASSLDSGRAQETQYF. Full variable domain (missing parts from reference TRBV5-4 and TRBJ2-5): ETGVTQSPTHLIKTRGQQVTLRCSSQSGHNTVSWYQQALGQGPQFIFQYYREEENGRGNFPPRFSGLQFPNYSSELNVNALELDDSALYLCASSLDSGRAQETQYFGPGTRLLVL.

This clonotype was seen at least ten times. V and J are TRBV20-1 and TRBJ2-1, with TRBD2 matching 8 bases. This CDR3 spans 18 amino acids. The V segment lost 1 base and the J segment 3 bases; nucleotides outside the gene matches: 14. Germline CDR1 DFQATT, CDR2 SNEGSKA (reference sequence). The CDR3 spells CSARVLTSGRTLYNEQFF. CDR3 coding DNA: TGCAGTGCTAGAGTCCTCACTAGCGGCAGAACCCTCTACAATGAGCAGTTCTTC.

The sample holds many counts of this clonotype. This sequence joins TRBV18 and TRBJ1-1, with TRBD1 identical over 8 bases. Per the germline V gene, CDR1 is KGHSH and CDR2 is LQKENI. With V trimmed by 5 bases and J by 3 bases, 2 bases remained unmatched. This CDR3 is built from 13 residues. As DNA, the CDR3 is TGTGCCAGCTCAATGGGACAGGACACTGAAGCTTTCTTT. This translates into CASSMGQDTEAFF. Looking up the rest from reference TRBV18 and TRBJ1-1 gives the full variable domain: NAGVMQNPRHLVRRRGQEARLRCSPMKGHSHVYWYRQLPEEGLKFMVYLQKENIIDESGMPKERFSAEFPKEGPSILRIQQVVRGDSAAYFCASSMGQDTEAFFGQGTRLTVV.

The CDR3 DNA reads TGTGCCAGCAGCCCACGGGATTTCAGAGAGACCCAGTACTTC. Amino acids: CASSPRDFRETQYF. This chain joins TRBV14 and TRBJ2-5, with D possibly TRBD2 on 5 matching bases. This CDR3 has 14 residues. The V gene lost 4 bases and the J gene lost 4 bases, with 13 bases spanning the gap. In germline, CDR1 is SGHDN, CDR2 FVKESK.

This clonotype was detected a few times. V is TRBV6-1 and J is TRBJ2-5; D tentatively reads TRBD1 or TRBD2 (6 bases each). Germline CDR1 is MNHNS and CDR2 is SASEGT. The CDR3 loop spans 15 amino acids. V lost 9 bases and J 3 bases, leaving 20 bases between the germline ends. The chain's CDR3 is CASHTPRGRKETQYF. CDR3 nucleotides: TGTGCCAGTCATACCCCCCGGGGGCGCAAAGAGACCCAGTACTTC.

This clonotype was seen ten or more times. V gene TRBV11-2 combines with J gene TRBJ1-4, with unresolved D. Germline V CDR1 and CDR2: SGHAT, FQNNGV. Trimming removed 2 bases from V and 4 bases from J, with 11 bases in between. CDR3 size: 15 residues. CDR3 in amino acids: CASSLTPAGNEKLFF. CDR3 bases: TGTGCCAGCAGCTTAACACCGGCGGGTAATGAAAAACTGTTTTTT.

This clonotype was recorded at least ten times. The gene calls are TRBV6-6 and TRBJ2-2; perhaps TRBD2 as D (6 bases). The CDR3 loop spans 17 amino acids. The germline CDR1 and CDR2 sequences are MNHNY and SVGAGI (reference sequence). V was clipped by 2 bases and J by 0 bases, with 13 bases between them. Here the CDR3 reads CASSYGGLPPNTGELFF. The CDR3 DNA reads TGTGCCAGCAGTTACGGAGGGTTGCCGCCGAACACCGGGGAGCTGTTTTTT.

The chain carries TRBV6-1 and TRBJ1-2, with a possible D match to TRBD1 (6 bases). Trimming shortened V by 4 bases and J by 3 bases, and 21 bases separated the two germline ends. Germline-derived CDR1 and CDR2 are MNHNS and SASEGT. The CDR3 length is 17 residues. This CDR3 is CASSASSNGRGDYGYTF. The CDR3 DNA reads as TGTGCCAGCAGTGCCTCCTCCAACGGCAGGGGCGACTATGGCTACACCTTC.

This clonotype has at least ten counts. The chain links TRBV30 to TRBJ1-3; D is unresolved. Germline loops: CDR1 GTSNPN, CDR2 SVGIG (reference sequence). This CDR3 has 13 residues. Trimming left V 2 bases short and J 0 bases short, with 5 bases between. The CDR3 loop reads CAWSIYSGNTIYF. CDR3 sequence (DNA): TGTGCCTGGAGTATATACTCTGGAAACACCATATATTTT.

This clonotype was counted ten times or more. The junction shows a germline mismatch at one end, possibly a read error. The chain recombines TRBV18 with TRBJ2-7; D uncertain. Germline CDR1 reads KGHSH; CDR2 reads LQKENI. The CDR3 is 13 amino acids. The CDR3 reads CASSPPMAYEQYF. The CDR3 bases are TGTGCCAGCTCCCCACCGATGGCATACGAGCAGTACTTC.

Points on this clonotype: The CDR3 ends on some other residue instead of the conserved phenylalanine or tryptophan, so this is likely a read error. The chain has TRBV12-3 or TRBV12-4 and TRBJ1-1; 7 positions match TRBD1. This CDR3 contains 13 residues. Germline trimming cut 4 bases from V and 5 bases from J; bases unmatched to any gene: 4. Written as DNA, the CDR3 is TGTGCCAGCAGTTCGGGGGACAGAACTGAAGCTTTCGTT. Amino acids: CASSSGDRTEAFV.

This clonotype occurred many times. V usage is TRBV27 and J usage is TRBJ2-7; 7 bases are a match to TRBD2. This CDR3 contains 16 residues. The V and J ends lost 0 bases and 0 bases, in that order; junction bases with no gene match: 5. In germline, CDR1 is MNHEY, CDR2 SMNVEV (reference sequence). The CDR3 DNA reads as TGTGCCAGCAGTTTATCTAGCGGGTCCCCCTCCTACGAGCAGTACTTC. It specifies CASSLSSGSPSYEQYF.